One sample yielded the 32 T cell receptor beta chains listed below, sequenced in a study of CD8+CD57+ T cells in acquired aplastic anemia. Profiling of TCR beta VDJ combinations and CDR3 sequences used genomic DNA as template. TCRdb reprocessed the reads via MiXCR and lists one record per CDR3 protein. The sample lists about 220,000 distinct CDR3 sequences, 34% occurring once. Sequencing was performed on sorted CD4+, CD8+, or CD8+CD57+ T cells (not recorded which) from PBMCs. The receptors stem from a human donor in good health, serving as a control.

V gene TRBV20-1 combines with J gene TRBJ1-1, with unresolved D. V was trimmed by 6 bases and J by 0 bases, leaving 14 bases between them. This CDR3 region has 14 residues. CDR1 DFQATT and CDR2 SNEGSKA come from the germline V gene (reference sequence). The CDR3: CSAIGQSLNTEAFF. DNA of the CDR3: TGCAGTGCCATCGGTCAGAGCTTGAACACTGAAGCTTTCTTT.

This clonotype came up a few times. V gene TRBV20-1 combines with J gene TRBJ1-3; no reliable D call. This CDR3 has 11 residues. The germline gives CDR1 DFQATT, CDR2 SNEGSKA (reference sequence). The ends were cut back, 7 bases at V and 7 bases at J, with 11 bases in the middle. The CDR3 bases are TGCAGTGTAAGGCAGTTGAACACCATATATTTT. This codes for CSVRQLNTIYF.

This chain connects TRBV10-3 to TRBJ1-2; 8 bases agree with TRBD1. V shed 6 bases, J shed 5 bases, and the junction held 5 bases outside the gene matches. CDR3 size: 13 residues. Germline values: CDR1 ENHRY, CDR2 SYGVKD. The CDR3 DNA follows: TGTGCCATCAGGGGGACAGGCGGATATGGCTACACCTTC. This encodes CAIRGTGGYGYTF.

Worth noting for this clonotype: One junction end does not reproduce the germline sequence, and a read error may be involved. The chain uses TRBV18 and TRBJ1-5; the D is unclear. This CDR3 spans 13 amino acids. The germline CDR1 and CDR2 sequences are KGHSH and LQKENI. The CDR3 protein is CASPPLGNQPQHF. In nucleotides, the CDR3 is TGTGCCAGCCCACCTCTAGGCAATCAGCCCCAGCATTTT.

The rearrangement uses TRBV5-4 and TRBJ2-5, with TRBD2 identical over 8 bases. V dropped 3 bases and J dropped 5; count of bases not matched to a gene: 12. This CDR3 has 16 residues. The germline V gene encodes CDR1 SGHNT and CDR2 YYREEE (reference sequence). In DNA, the CDR3 is TGTGCCAGCAGCTCTTTCGGCGGGGGGACAAGGGAGACCCAGTACTTC. It specifies CASSSFGGGTRETQYF.

The J gene is TRBJ2-5, the V gene TRBV12-3 or TRBV12-4; D remains ambiguous. Trimming shortened V by 6 bases and J by 2 bases, and 10 bases separated the two germline ends. CDR3 size: 13 residues. Written as DNA, the CDR3 is TGTGCCAGCAGCCGTTCAGAGCAAGAGACCCAGTACTTC. Translation gives CASSRSEQETQYF.

This clonotype was observed a few times. An end of the junction differs from the germline gene, which may be a read error. V gene TRBV10-3 combines with J gene TRBJ1-5; D remains ambiguous. CDR3 length: 14 residues. Germline CDR1 is ENHRY and CDR2 is SYGVKD. This chain's CDR3 is CASSYEGTNQPQHF. The CDR3 DNA reads TGTGCCAGCAGTTACGAAGGCACTAATCAGCCCCAGCATTTT.

Comments on this clonotype: A read error may be the cause here, since a much bigger clone is one base away. The genes are TRBV7-9 and TRBJ2-7; TRBD1 matches 10 bases. CDR1 and CDR2 (germline): SEHNR, FQNEAQ (reference sequence). J was trimmed by 3 bases and V by 5 bases; bases with no gene match: 7. CDR3 length: 15 residues. The CDR3: CASSLRDRGIYEQYF. The CDR3 DNA follows: TGTGCCAGCAGCCTTAGGGACAGGGGTATCTACGAGCAGTACTTC.

The chain carries TRBV4-2 and TRBJ2-1; 8 bases align to TRBD1. The CDR3 is made up of 14 amino acids. With V trimmed by 4 bases and J by 4 bases, 3 bases remained unmatched. Per the germline V gene, CDR1 is LGHNA and CDR2 is YNFKEQ. The CDR3 region has the DNA TGTGCCAGCAGCCCGGGACAGGCGTACAATGAGCAGTTCTTC. This translates into CASSPGQAYNEQFF.

The sample holds many counts of this clonotype. V usage is TRBV25-1 and J usage is TRBJ1-5, with D possibly TRBD1 on 5 matching bases. Trimming cost V 2 bases and J 6 bases, with 11 bases left between them. The CDR3 covers 14 residues. Germline V CDR1 and CDR2: MGHDK, SYGVNS. CDR3 in amino acids: CASSEGAGFQPQHF. In nucleotides, the CDR3 is TGTGCCAGCAGTGAAGGGGCAGGGTTTCAGCCCCAGCATTTT. Full variable domain (remainder filled in from reference TRBV25-1 and TRBJ1-5): EADIYQTPRYLVIGTGKKITLECSQTMGHDKMYWYQQDPGMELHLIHYSYGVNSTEKGDLSSESTVSRIRTEHFPLTLESARPSHTSQYLCASSEGAGFQPQHFGDGTRLSIL.

The table lists this clonotype with many counts. This chain uses TRBV20-1 with TRBJ2-3; tentative D call: TRBD1 (6 bases). Germline V gives CDR1 DFQATT, CDR2 SNEGSKA (reference sequence). This CDR3 has 15 residues. Trimming removed 6 bases from V and 3 bases from J, with 19 bases in between. The DNA for the CDR3 is TGCAGTGCCCCCAGGGGAATTGGAGGAACAGATACGCAGTATTTT. Translated: CSAPRGIGGTDTQYF.

The V gene is TRBV2, the J gene TRBJ1-1, with TRBD1 as a possible D gene (6 bases). CDR1 is SNHLY, CDR2 FYNNEI, per germline. The CDR3 spans 14 residues. Trimming removed 10 bases at V and 2 bases at J, with 17 bases between. The chain's CDR3 is CATLGGGLNTEAFF. The CDR3 DNA follows: TGTGCCACGCTCGGGGGGGGCCTAAACACTGAAGCTTTCTTT.

The chain joins TRBV11-1 to TRBJ1-4; D not resolved. CDR3 size: 16 residues. The V end lost 5 bases, the J end lost 2 bases, and 15 bases lay between the germline ends. CDR1 and CDR2 (germline): SGHAT, FQDESV (reference sequence). In DNA, the CDR3 is TGTGCCAGCAGCCCCCGACACCAACACACTAATGAAAAACTGTTTTTT. As protein: CASSPRHQHTNEKLFF. Filled out from reference TRBV11-1 and TRBJ1-4, the complete variable domain reads EAEVAQSPRYKITEKSQAVAFWCDPISGHATLYWYRQILGQGPELLVQFQDESVVDDSQLPKDRFSAERLKGVDSTLKIQPAELGDSAMYLCASSPRHQHTNEKLFFGSGTQLSVL.

With respect to this clonotype: A much larger clone lies a single base off, so this may be a read error. The gene calls are TRBV9 and TRBJ2-7; 12 bases are a match to TRBD2. Germline lookup yields CDR1 SGDLS and CDR2 YYNGEE. The CDR3 is made up of 15 amino acids. This CDR3 is CASSLTSGSSYEQCF. The CDR3 bases are TGTGCCAGCAGCTTGACTAGCGGGAGCTCCTACGAGCAGTGCTTC.

The sample holds a few counts of this clonotype. V and J are TRBV5-5 and TRBJ1-1; D unresolved. Germline V gives CDR1 SGHKS, CDR2 YYEKEE (reference sequence). Between the trimmed V and J ends, which lost 1 base and 2 bases, there was a span of 6 bases. The CDR3 has 13 residues. The CDR3 region has the DNA TGTGCCAGCAGCTTGTTGCACAACACTGAAGCTTTCTTT. Translated, it gives CASSLLHNTEAFF.

This clonotype came up a few times. This chain joins TRBV11-2 and TRBJ1-4; perhaps TRBD1 as D (6 bases). Trimming stripped 6 bases from V and 8 bases from J, with 22 bases between. CDR1 and CDR2 (germline): SGHAT, FQNNGV. The CDR3 contains 16 residues. CDR3 sequence reads: CASSSTPQGFGEKLFF. In DNA, the CDR3 is TGTGCCAGCAGTTCCACCCCACAGGGTTTTGGGGAAAAACTGTTTTTT.

The rearrangement joins TRBV28 to TRBJ2-1; the D gene is possibly TRBD2 (6 bases). The V and J ends lost 8 bases and 0 bases respectively, with 8 bases between them. This CDR3 has 13 residues. Germline V lookup: CDR1 MDHEN, CDR2 SYDVKM. CDR3 sequence (DNA): TGTGCCAGCGGGACTTTCTCCTACAATGAGCAGTTCTTC. It encodes CASGTFSYNEQFF. Full variable domain (remainder filled in from reference TRBV28 and TRBJ2-1): DVKVTQSSRYLVKRTGEKVFLECVQDMDHENMFWYRQDPGLGLRLIYFSYDVKMKEKGDIPEGYSVSREKKERFSLILESASTNQTSMYLCASGTFSYNEQFFGPGTRLTVL.

The chain is built from TRBV10-3 and TRBJ2-2; 8 positions match TRBD1. Germline V CDR1 and CDR2: ENHRY, SYGVKD. V gave up 6 bases and J gave up 6 bases; unmatched junction bases: 3. CDR3 length equals 13 residues. The CDR3 DNA reads as TGTGCCATCAGCGGACAGGGATCCGGGGAGCTGTTTTTT. It specifies CAISGQGSGELFF.

A note on this clonotype: The junction shows a germline mismatch at one end, possibly a read error. The chain couples TRBV10-3 to TRBJ2-1, with 7 positions matching TRBD1. This CDR3 has 16 amino acids. CDR1 ENHRY and CDR2 SYGVKD come from the germline V gene. The CDR3 here is CASSFRGQRHYNEQFF. In nucleotides, the CDR3 is TGTGCCAGCAGTTTTAGGGGACAGAGACACTACAATGAGCAGTTCTTC.

This clonotype was picked up many times. The rearrangement uses TRBV6-4 and TRBJ1-2, with a weak D call TRBD1 (6 bases). Deletions cut 0 bases from V and 1 base from J, with 9 bases between. CDR3 length equals 15 residues. The germline gives CDR1 MRHNA, CDR2 SNTAGT. The CDR3 coding sequence is TGTGCCAGCAGTGACTCAGTAGGGGGTAACTATGGCTACACCTTC. Amino acids: CASSDSVGGNYGYTF.

The V and J genes are TRBV9 and TRBJ1-1; D remains unclear. Between the trimmed V and J ends, which lost 0 bases and 1 base, there was a span of 10 bases. CDR3 length: 15 residues. Germline-derived CDR1 and CDR2 are SGDLS and YYNGEE. This CDR3 reads CASSVAPNRNTEAFF. CDR3 in DNA: TGTGCCAGCAGCGTAGCTCCCAACAGGAACACTGAAGCTTTCTTT.

This chain uses TRBV29-1 with TRBJ1-2; possible D gene TRBD1, 6 bases. Deletions cut 6 bases from V and 3 bases from J, with 14 bases between. Germline CDR1 is SQVTM and CDR2 is ANQGSEA. This CDR3 comprises 13 residues. The CDR3 DNA reads TGCAGCGTCCGCGGGGGCAGGGACTATGGCTACACCTTC. It encodes CSVRGGRDYGYTF.

The rearrangement uses TRBV7-6 and TRBJ2-2; 8 positions agree with TRBD1. CDR1 is SGHVS and CDR2 is FNYEAQ in the germline V gene. Trimming at V came to 2 bases and at J to 1 base, leaving 9 bases not matched to a gene. There are 18 residues in the CDR3. The CDR3 spells CASSLKIRGQGNTGELFF. CDR3 DNA: TGTGCCAGCAGCTTAAAGATACGAGGACAGGGGAACACCGGGGAGCTGTTTTTT.

This clonotype has at least ten counts. V gene TRBV20-1 combines with J gene TRBJ2-7, with D uncertain. The CDR3 totals 14 residues. From germline, CDR1 is DFQATT and CDR2 SNEGSKA (reference sequence). V lost 0 bases, J lost 2 bases, and 11 bases lay in between. The CDR3 loop is CSARETVFPYEQYF. DNA of the CDR3: TGCAGTGCTAGAGAGACCGTCTTCCCCTACGAGCAGTACTTC.

The chain is built from TRBV20-1 and TRBJ1-6; a possible D gene is TRBD1 (6 bases). This CDR3 is built from 15 residues. Germline lookup yields CDR1 DFQATT and CDR2 SNEGSKA (reference sequence). V was cut by 1 base and J by 7 bases, with 14 bases left in between. The CDR3 region is CSARGGGSSNSPLHF. The CDR3 nucleotides read TGCAGTGCTAGAGGGGGGGGCAGTTCCAATTCACCCCTCCACTTT.

This clonotype came up many times. The chain joins TRBV2 to TRBJ2-5, with a tentative D call TRBD2 (6 bases). Germline V gene data show CDR1 as SNHLY and CDR2 as FYNNEI. The length of the CDR3 is 14 residues. Trimming stripped 2 bases from V and 5 bases from J, with 12 bases between. CDR3 bases: TGTGCCAGCAGTGAATTAACTAGCTGGGAGACCCAGTACTTC. This translates into CASSELTSWETQYF.

This clonotype was seen many times. V and J are TRBV24-1 and TRBJ2-2; TRBD1 aligns across 10 bases. Germline V gene lookup returns CDR1 KGHDR and CDR2 SFDVKD. The CDR3 consists of 17 residues. The ends lost 3 bases at V and 3 bases at J; junction bases unmatched: 6. The CDR3 reads CATSDQRQGADTGELFF. In DNA, the CDR3 is TGTGCCACCAGTGATCAACGACAGGGGGCGGACACCGGGGAGCTGTTTTTT.

This clonotype occurred many times. The chain is built from TRBV24-1 and TRBJ2-1; weak D call: TRBD2 (6 bases). The CDR3 extends over 17 amino acids. The V end lost 3 bases, the J end lost 2 bases, and 16 bases lay between the germline ends. Germline V gives CDR1 KGHDR, CDR2 SFDVKD. The CDR3 DNA is TGTGCCACCAGTGATAGTAAAGGGGAGGCTCCCTACAATGAGCAGTTCTTC. This gives the protein CATSDSKGEAPYNEQFF.

This clonotype was seen repeatedly, ten times or more. The rearrangement joins TRBV7-3 to TRBJ2-2; D unresolved. The CDR3 extends over 12 amino acids. Per the germline V gene, CDR1 is SGHTA and CDR2 is FQGTGA. Deletions cut 7 bases from V and 7 bases from J, with 10 bases between. The CDR3 here is CASNRVGGELFF. The CDR3 coding sequence is TGTGCCAGCAATCGGGTGGGCGGGGAGCTGTTTTTT.

Many counts were recorded for this clonotype. The genes are TRBV20-1 and TRBJ2-1; D is possibly TRBD2 (6 bases). CDR1 is DFQATT and CDR2 is SNEGSKA in the germline V gene (reference sequence). This CDR3 is 14 amino acids long. Trimming pared 0 bases from V and 8 bases from J, leaving 14 bases between. Written as DNA, the CDR3 is TGCAGTGCTAGAGATCCCGGGACTGGGGATGAGCAGTTCTTC. Translation gives CSARDPGTGDEQFF.

This clonotype was recorded at least ten times. J is TRBJ2-3 and V is TRBV7-2, with unresolved D. Germline CDR1 and CDR2: SGHTA and FQGNSA. V was trimmed by 5 bases and J by 4 bases, leaving 7 bases between them. This CDR3 is built from 12 residues. The CDR3 loop is CASSPPPDTQYF. For the CDR3, the DNA is TGTGCCAGCAGCCCCCCACCAGATACGCAGTATTTT.

This chain links TRBV2 with TRBJ2-7, with 10 bases identical to TRBD1. The CDR3 has 13 residues. V lost 6 bases, J lost 3 bases, and 2 bases stayed unmatched. Germline-derived CDR1 and CDR2 are SNHLY and FYNNEI. The CDR3 sequence: CASRTGGNYEQYF. The DNA of the CDR3 is TGTGCCAGCAGGACAGGGGGCAACTACGAGCAGTACTTC.